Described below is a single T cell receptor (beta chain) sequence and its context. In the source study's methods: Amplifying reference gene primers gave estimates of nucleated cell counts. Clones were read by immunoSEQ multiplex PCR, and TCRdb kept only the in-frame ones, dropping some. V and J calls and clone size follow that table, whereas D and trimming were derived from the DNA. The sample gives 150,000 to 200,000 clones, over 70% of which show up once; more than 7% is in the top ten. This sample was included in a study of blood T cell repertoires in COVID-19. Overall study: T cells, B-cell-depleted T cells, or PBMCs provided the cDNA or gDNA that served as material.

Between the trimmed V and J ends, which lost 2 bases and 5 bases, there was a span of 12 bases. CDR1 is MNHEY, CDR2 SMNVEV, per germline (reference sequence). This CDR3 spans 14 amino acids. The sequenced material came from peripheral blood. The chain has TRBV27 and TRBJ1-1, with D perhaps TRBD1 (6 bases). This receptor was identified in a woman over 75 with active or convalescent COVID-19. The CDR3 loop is CASSLRGFRTEAFF. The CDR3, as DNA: TGTGCCAGCAGTTTAAGGGGGTTTCGGACTGAAGCTTTCTTT.